This entry concerns a single TCR beta chain. Antigen unknown. The source of the sample is a study of T cell clonotyping in hematopoietic cell transplantation. Whole-study results and caveats: Few recipient clonotypes overlapped donors; over 95% were de novo at given depth. No sorting was done, leaving CD4 and CD8 contributions mixed. After transplant, recipient diversity fell while pathologically expanded clonotypes grew through day 180.

Recipients were bled about 28 days pretransplant and at posttransplant days 30, 100, 180. Using immunoSEQ multiplex PCR, the repertoire was profiled, and TCRdb retains in-frame clones only, with some absent. Of about 29,000 clones listed, 90% to 95% were seen once; the top ten hold approximately 11%. The germline gives CDR1 MNHNY, CDR2 SVGAGI (reference sequence). The V and J ends lost 0 bases and 5 bases, in that order; junction bases with no gene match: 6. The CDR3 contains 15 residues. The J gene is TRBJ1-2, the V gene TRBV6-6, with 7 bases matching TRBD1. This receptor was taken from a female patient in her forties or fifties who had an allogeneic stem cell transplant from a related donor, so the T cells may come from the graft donor. Some clones in this sample may be carry-over from other donors' samples. Sequences were derived from PBMCs, sampled 100 days after allogeneic stem cell transplant. Here the CDR3 DNA reads TGTGCCAGCAGTTACTCGGGGGGACAGAGGTATGGCTACACCTTC. It yields the protein CASSYSGGQRYGYTF.